This T cell receptor beta chain was profiled in a study of blood T cell repertoires in COVID-19. Study summary: PBMCs, B-cell-depleted T cells, or T cells provided the cDNA or gDNA that made up the material.

How the authors handled the data: Counts of nucleated cells, estimated from reference gene primer amplification, were obtained. The method was immunoSEQ multiplex PCR; TCRdb's version includes in-frame clones alone and lacks a portion of them. The D gene and trimming were derived from the DNA, and the V and J assignments and clone size from that table. Altogether 250,000 or so clones are present, 89% being singletons, with the ten largest covering 0.85% to 0.95%. V lost 4 bases and J lost 2; bases outside the gene matches: 18. The CDR3 runs to 19 residues. Germline assignment: CDR1 SGHTA and CDR2 FQGNSA.

This sequence originates from a middle-aged woman who had recovered from COVID-19. The sample was peripheral blood. The rearrangement links TRBV7-2 to TRBJ2-7; 9 bases are shared with TRBD1. The DNA for the CDR3 is TGTGCCAGCAGCTCCAGGGGAGGGACAGGGAGAGGGGAGACCTACGAGCAGTACTTC. Translation: CASSSRGGTGRGETYEQYF.